This T cell receptor (beta chain) stems from a study of blood T cell repertoires in COVID-19. Study background: Samples came from the United States, Italy and Spain, spanning acute and convalescent COVID-19.

CDR3 size: 12 residues. The V gene's germline CDR1 is SNHLY and CDR2 FYNNEI. V shed 7 bases and J shed 5 bases, with 11 bases lying between them. Sequencing used immunoSEQ multiplex PCR; TCRdb keeps in-frame clones, though not all of them. The table lists around 180,000 clones, 82% of them singletons, with roughly a tenth in the top ten. The TCR sequence derives from an elderly woman with active or convalescent COVID-19. Material for sequencing was peripheral blood. This rearrangement joins TRBV2 to TRBJ1-2; the D is unclear. Here the CDR3 DNA reads TGTGCCAGCATTGAGAGGGAATATGGCTACACCTTC. The encoded protein is CASIEREYGYTF.